Listed here are 4 T cell receptor beta chains from one sample, sequenced in a study of T cell changes during pregnancy in multiple sclerosis. The protocol was immunoSEQ multiplex PCR, while the TCRdb copy is restricted to in-frame clones and leaves out a portion. The sample contains 26,000 or so clones, around nine tenths of which appear only once. The material sequenced was CD8+ T cells from peripheral blood mononuclear cells, taken before pregnancy. The receptors derive from a female donor with multiple sclerosis, enrolled in a pregnancy study.

The genes are TRBV5-1 and TRBJ2-7; TRBD2 aligns across 7 bases. The CDR3 extends over 15 amino acids. V dropped 5 bases and J dropped 2; count of bases not matched to a gene: 10. Germline loops: CDR1 SGHRS, CDR2 YFSETQ. For the CDR3, the DNA is TGCGCCAGCAGGATAGAGCGGGATGACCCCTACGAGCAGTACTTC. Translated: CASRIERDDPYEQYF.

The rearrangement uses TRBV28 and TRBJ1-1; 9 bases are a match to TRBD1. The CDR3 length is 15 residues. The germline gives CDR1 MDHEN, CDR2 SYDVKM. With 5 bases clipped from V and 1 base from J, the junction kept 5 bases outside the gene matches. CDR3 region: CASSPPGQGNTEAFF. DNA for the CDR3: TGTGCCAGCAGTCCACCGGGACAGGGGAACACTGAAGCTTTCTTT.

The chain employs TRBV23-1 and TRBJ2-4; 12 nucleotides align to TRBD1. TRBV23-1 is placed among ORFs of uncertain function. With V trimmed by 8 bases and J by 0 bases, 8 bases remained unmatched. This CDR3 has 17 residues. CDR3 nucleotides: TGCGCCAGCGGGAGGGACAGGGGGCGCGGAGCCAAAAACATTCAGTACTTC. This sequence encodes CASGRDRGRGAKNIQYF.

V and J are TRBV20-1 and TRBJ2-7, with D uncertain. Trimming removed 3 bases from V and 3 bases from J, with 6 bases in between. Germline V gene lookup returns CDR1 DFQATT and CDR2 SNEGSKA (reference sequence). This CDR3 region has 11 residues. The CDR3 region is CSARNGYEQYF. The CDR3 DNA is TGCAGTGCTAGGAACGGCTACGAGCAGTACTTC.